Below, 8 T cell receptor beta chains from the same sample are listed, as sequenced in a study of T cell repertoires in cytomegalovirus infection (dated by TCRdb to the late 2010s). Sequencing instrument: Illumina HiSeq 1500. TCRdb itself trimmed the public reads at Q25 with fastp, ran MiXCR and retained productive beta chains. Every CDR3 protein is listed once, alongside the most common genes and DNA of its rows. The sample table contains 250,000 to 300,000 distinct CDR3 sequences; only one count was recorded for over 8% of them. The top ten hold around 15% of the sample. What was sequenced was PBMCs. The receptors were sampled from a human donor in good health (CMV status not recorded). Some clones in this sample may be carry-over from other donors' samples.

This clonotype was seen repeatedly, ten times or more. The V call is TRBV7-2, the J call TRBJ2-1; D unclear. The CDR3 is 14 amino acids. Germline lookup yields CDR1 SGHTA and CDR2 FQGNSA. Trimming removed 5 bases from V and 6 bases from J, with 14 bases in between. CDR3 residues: CASSARWVFNEQFF. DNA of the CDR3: TGTGCCAGCAGCGCGAGGTGGGTTTTCAATGAGCAGTTCTTC. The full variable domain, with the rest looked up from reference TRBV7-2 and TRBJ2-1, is GAGVSQSPSNKVTEKGKDVELRCDPISGHTALYWYRQSLGQGLEFLIYFQGNSAPDKSGLPSDRFSAERTGGSVSTLTIQRTQQEDSAVYLCASSARWVFNEQFFGPGTRLTVL.

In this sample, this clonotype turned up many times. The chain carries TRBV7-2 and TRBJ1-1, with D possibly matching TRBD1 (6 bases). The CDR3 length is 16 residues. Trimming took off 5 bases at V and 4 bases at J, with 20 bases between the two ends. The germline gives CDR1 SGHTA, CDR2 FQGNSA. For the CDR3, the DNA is TGTGCCAGCAGCCCAAAGTCGGGGGGGCCGGTCACTGAAGCTTTCTTT. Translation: CASSPKSGGPVTEAFF. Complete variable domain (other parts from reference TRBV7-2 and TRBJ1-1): GAGVSQSPSNKVTEKGKDVELRCDPISGHTALYWYRQSLGQGLEFLIYFQGNSAPDKSGLPSDRFSAERTGGSVSTLTIQRTQQEDSAVYLCASSPKSGGPVTEAFFGQGTRLTVV.

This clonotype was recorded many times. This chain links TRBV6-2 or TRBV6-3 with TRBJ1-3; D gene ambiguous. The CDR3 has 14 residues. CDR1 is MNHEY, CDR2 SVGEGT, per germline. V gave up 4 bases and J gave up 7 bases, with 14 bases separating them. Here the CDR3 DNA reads TGTGCCAGCAGTTGGATGGGAAATGAGAACACCATATATTTT. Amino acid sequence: CASSWMGNENTIYF.

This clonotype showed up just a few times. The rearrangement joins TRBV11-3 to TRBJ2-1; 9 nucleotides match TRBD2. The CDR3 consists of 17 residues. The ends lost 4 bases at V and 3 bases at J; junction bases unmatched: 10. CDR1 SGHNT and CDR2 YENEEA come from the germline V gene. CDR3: CASSSSLLAGLYNEQFF. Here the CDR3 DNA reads TGTGCCAGCAGCTCATCCCTACTAGCGGGCCTCTACAATGAGCAGTTCTTC.

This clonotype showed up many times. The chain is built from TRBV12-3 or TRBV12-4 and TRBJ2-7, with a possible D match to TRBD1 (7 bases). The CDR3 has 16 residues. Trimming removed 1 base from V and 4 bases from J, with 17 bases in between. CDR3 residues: CASSLGQGGFEYEQYF. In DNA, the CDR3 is TGTGCCAGCAGTTTAGGTCAGGGGGGTTTTGAGTACGAGCAGTACTTC.

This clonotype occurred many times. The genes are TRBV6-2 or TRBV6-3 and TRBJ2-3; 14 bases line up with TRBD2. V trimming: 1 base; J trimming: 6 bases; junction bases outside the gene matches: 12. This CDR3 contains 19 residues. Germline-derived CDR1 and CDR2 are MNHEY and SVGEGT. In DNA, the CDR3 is TGTGCCAGCAGTTACTTGACCGGGACTAGCGGGAGCGTGTCGGATACGCAGTATTTT. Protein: CASSYLTGTSGSVSDTQYF.

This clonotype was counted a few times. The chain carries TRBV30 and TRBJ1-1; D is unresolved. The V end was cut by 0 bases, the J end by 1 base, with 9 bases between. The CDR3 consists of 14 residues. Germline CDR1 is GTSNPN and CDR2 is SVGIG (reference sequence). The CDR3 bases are TGTGCCTGGAGTGTTGGGGAAGCGAACACTGAAGCTTTCTTT. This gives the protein CAWSVGEANTEAFF.

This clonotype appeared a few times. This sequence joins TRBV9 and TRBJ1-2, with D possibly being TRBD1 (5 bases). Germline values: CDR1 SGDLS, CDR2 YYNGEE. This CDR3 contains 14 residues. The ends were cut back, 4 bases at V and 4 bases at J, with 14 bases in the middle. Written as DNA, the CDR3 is TGTGCCAGCAGCCCTAGCAGGGAGGCCTATGGCTACACCTTC. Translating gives CASSPSREAYGYTF. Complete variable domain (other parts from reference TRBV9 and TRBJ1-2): DSGVTQTPKHLITATGQRVTLRCSPRSGDLSVYWYQQSLDQGLQFLIQYYNGEERAKGNILERFSAQQFPDLHSELNLSSLELGDSALYFCASSPSREAYGYTFGSGTRLTVV.